This T cell receptor beta chain stems from a study of T cells after yellow fever vaccination. TCRdb independently ran MiXCR on the 5' RACE reads; one entry per CDR3 protein. The table lists almost 600,000 distinct CDR3 sequences, less than 15% of them singletons, with around 15% in the top ten. This clonotype was found a few times. A read error may produce the germline difference seen at one junction end. The V gene's germline CDR1 is SEHNR and CDR2 FQNEAQ (reference sequence). This CDR3 has 10 amino acids. The source of this sequence is a man between 25 and 39 years old who received the YFV17D yellow fever vaccine. This sample comprised PBMCs, obtained on the day of the yellow fever booster vaccination. The chain is built from TRBV7-9 and TRBJ2-1; D remains unclear. The CDR3 here is CASSLNRVAF. The CDR3 DNA follows: TGTGCCAGCAGTTTAAATAGGGTCGCGTTC.